The entry that follows covers one T cell receptor beta chain sequence. Antigen unknown. MiXCR, run by TCRdb on the multiplex PCR reads, gives a single entry per CDR3 protein. The sample shows some 100,000 distinct CDR3 sequences, approximately 22% of them seen only once. The CDR3 totals 16 residues. The V end was cut by 4 bases, the J end by 3 bases, with 19 bases between. CDR1 and CDR2 from the germline V gene are SGHNT and YYREEE (reference sequence). The source of the sample is a study of breast tumors, draining lymph nodes, adjacent tissues. Study outcomes and limitations: That most tumor T cells come from lymph nodes remained unproven. Tumor repertoires ranked between lymph nodes and nontumor tissue in diversity, with V and J gene preferences. Most tumor T cells seemingly derive from lymph node, then expand in tumor. Compared with basal-like, luminal-like tumors shared significantly more repertoire with nontumor tissue.

Axillary draining lymph nodes of breast cancer patients supplied the node samples. The J gene is TRBJ1-1, the V gene TRBV5-4, with D unresolved. The sample consisted of axillary lymph node tissue. The clonotype originates from a female donor with breast cancer. Some clones in this sample may be carry-over from other donors' samples. CDR3 DNA sequence: TGTGCCAGCAGCCCATCGCTAGCTCAAGCGGACACTGAAGCTTTCTTT. This codes for CASSPSLAQADTEAFF. The whole variable domain, filled in from reference TRBV5-4 and TRBJ1-1, reads ETGVTQSPTHLIKTRGQQVTLRCSSQSGHNTVSWYQQALGQGPQFIFQYYREEENGRGNFPPRFSGLQFPNYSSELNVNALELDDSALYLCASSPSLAQADTEAFFGQGTRLTVV.